The T cell receptor beta chain under discussion was sequenced for a study of PD-L1 blockade in urothelial cancer. Overall study results and limits: Larger 3-week expansion of tumor-associated blood clones was seen in durable-benefit patients.

The time point: pretreatment peripheral blood. The study collected 1 to 8 samples per patient, pretreatment and on-treatment. This CDR3 region has 15 residues. CDR1 is SGHNT and CDR2 is YYREEE in the germline V gene (reference sequence). The V segment lost 1 base and the J segment 8 bases; nucleotides outside the gene matches: 7. As to this clone: As yet, its antigen is unknown.

Each PCR had synthetic TCR analog templates added to it as a spike-in. Repertoires were generated with immunoSEQ multiplex PCR, while TCRdb's copy carries only in-frame clones and drops some. Counted here are more than 90,000 clones, 87% occurring once; the ten biggest clones make up about 2%. This receptor was identified in a man aged 55 to 69 with urothelial cancer. The source was PBMCs, collected around atezolizumab (anti-PD-L1) treatment. V is TRBV5-4 and J is TRBJ2-1, with 9 bases identical to TRBD1. The DNA of the CDR3 is TGTGCCAGCAGCTTGTTGGGACAGGGTATGGATGAGCAGTTCTTC. Amino acid sequence: CASSLLGQGMDEQFF.